The 20 T cell receptor beta chains below were found in one sample sequenced in a study of T cells in Graves' hyperthyroidism and ophthalmopathy. Amplification targeted TCR beta CDR3 regions from RNA transcripts. The study used the HTBI primer set for a first-round RT-PCR of the TCR CDR3. MiXCR, applied by TCRdb to the multiplex PCR reads, yields one record per CDR3 protein. The table has more than 650,000 distinct CDR3 sequences, around 15% seen once. The sequenced sample was blood. Receptors were obtained from a woman aged 18-29 years with Graves' hyperthyroidism.

This clonotype was observed many times. The V call is TRBV7-9, the J call TRBJ2-5, with TRBD2 matching 10 bases. Germline V gives CDR1 SEHNR, CDR2 FQNEAQ (reference sequence). The CDR3 is 15 residues long. J was trimmed by 2 bases and V by 5 bases; bases with no gene match: 5. The CDR3 sequence is CASSPGLAEQETQYF. The CDR3 DNA follows: TGTGCCAGCAGCCCCGGACTAGCGGAACAAGAGACCCAGTACTTC. Based on the CDR3 plus reference TRBV7-9 and TRBJ2-5, the full variable domain is DTGVSQNPRHKITKRGQNVTFRCDPISEHNRLYWYRQTLGQGPEFLTYFQNEAQLEKSRLLSDRFSAERPKGSFSTLEIQRTEQGDSAMYLCASSPGLAEQETQYFGPGTRLLVL.

This clonotype was counted a few times. The J gene is TRBJ2-7, the V gene TRBV6-1; TRBD2 aligns across 7 bases. V lost 2 bases, J lost 2 bases, and 6 bases stayed unmatched. This CDR3 has 15 amino acids. Per germline, CDR1 MNHNS and CDR2 SASEGT. As DNA, the CDR3 is TGTGCCAGCAGTGAACTAGCGGTCCCTACCTACGAGCAGTACTTC. Translating gives CASSELAVPTYEQYF.

This clonotype was seen only a few times. The chain links TRBV25-1 to TRBJ2-7; 13 nucleotides align to TRBD2. V trimming: 4 bases; J trimming: 8 bases; junction bases outside the gene matches: 8. The CDR3 is 15 amino acids. Germline V gene sequence: CDR1 MGHDK, CDR2 SYGVNS. CDR3 nucleotides: TGTGCCAGCAGTGCCGGACTAGCGGGAGTTAGCCAGCAGTACTTC. It yields the protein CASSAGLAGVSQQYF.

This clonotype was seen repeatedly, ten times or more. This chain joins TRBV11-2 and TRBJ2-7; tentatively, D is TRBD1 (5 bases). Germline V gene sequence: CDR1 SGHAT, CDR2 FQNNGV. The CDR3 runs to 14 residues. Trimming took off 5 bases at V and 1 base at J, with 12 bases between the two ends. DNA of the CDR3: TGTGCCAGCAGCCCCTGGCAGGGATCCTACGAGCAGTACTTC. Its protein product is CASSPWQGSYEQYF.

Many counts were recorded for this clonotype. The V call is TRBV11-2, the J call TRBJ2-1, with D unresolved. Trimming left V 1 base short and J 2 bases short, with 12 bases between. The germline V gene has CDR1 SGHAT and CDR2 FQNNGV. The CDR3 consists of 16 residues. CDR3 amino acids: CASSLGAARTYNEQFF. The CDR3 DNA is TGTGCCAGCAGCTTAGGTGCGGCGCGAACCTACAATGAGCAGTTCTTC.

The chain combines TRBV29-1 with TRBJ1-2; D is uncertain. Germline loops: CDR1 SQVTM, CDR2 ANQGSEA. This CDR3 comprises 12 residues. Trimming removed 7 bases at V and 0 bases at J, with 9 bases between. CDR3 nucleotide sequence: TGCAGCGCTCTCGGGTCTAACTATGGCTACACCTTC. It codes for CSALGSNYGYTF.

This clonotype was found many times. The chain employs TRBV24-1 and TRBJ2-3; D gene ambiguous. The CDR3 has 15 residues. Germline CDR1 and CDR2: KGHDR and SFDVKD. V lost 0 bases, J lost 7 bases, and 13 bases lay in between. In DNA, the CDR3 is TGTGCCACCAGTGATTTGGGCAGGAACTCCCATACGCAGTATTTT. Encoded protein: CATSDLGRNSHTQYF.

This clonotype was recorded a few times. The CDR3 loop is CASSPGHSYNSPLHF. CDR3 DNA: TGTGCCAGCAGTCCCGGACACTCCTATAATTCACCCCTCCACTTT. This chain joins TRBV12-3 or TRBV12-4 and TRBJ1-6, with a possible D match to TRBD1 (5 bases). Trimming removed 5 bases at V and 0 bases at J, with 8 bases between. The CDR3 is 15 amino acids.

This clonotype was recorded a few times. The chain employs TRBV7-9 and TRBJ1-1; D is unresolved. Germline-derived CDR1 and CDR2 are SEHNR and FQNEAQ (reference sequence). Trimming cost V 3 bases and J 3 bases, with 8 bases left between them. The CDR3 sequence is 13 residues long. The CDR3 sequence is CASSFHGDTEAFF. The CDR3 region has the DNA TGTGCCAGCAGCTTTCACGGCGACACTGAAGCTTTCTTT.

The chain employs TRBV6-2 or TRBV6-3 and TRBJ2-1; D uncertain. This CDR3 contains 13 residues. Per the germline V gene, CDR1 is MNHEY and CDR2 is SVGEGT. V lost 5 bases and J 2 bases, leaving 7 bases between the germline ends. The CDR3 DNA sequence: TGTGCCAGCAGTGTCAGTACCTACAATGAGCAGTTCTTC. Its protein is CASSVSTYNEQFF.

This clonotype was seen many times. A junction end diverges from the germline sequence, so it may reflect a read error. This chain connects TRBV5-1 to TRBJ2-1; D is perhaps TRBD2 (6 bases). From germline, CDR1 is SGHRS and CDR2 YFSETQ. This CDR3 spans 16 amino acids. In DNA form, the CDR3 reads TGTGCCAGCAGCTTGGACGGGGGTAGCTCCTACAATGAGCAGTTCTTC. Protein: CASSLDGGSSYNEQFF.

The chain joins TRBV12-3 or TRBV12-4 to TRBJ1-5; possibly TRBD1 for D (6 bases). Trimming pared 7 bases from V and 2 bases from J, leaving 12 bases between. This CDR3 region has 14 residues. The CDR3 coding sequence is TGTGCCAGCACCCCAGGGGTGGGCAATCAGCCCCAGCATTTT. Protein product: CASTPGVGNQPQHF.

This clonotype was found many times. The rearrangement uses TRBV11-2 and TRBJ2-1; tentative D call: TRBD2 (7 bases). The CDR3 runs 15 residues. CDR1 and CDR2 (germline): SGHAT, FQNNGV. With 1 base removed from V and 6 bases from J, the gap between germline ends came to 13 bases. The CDR3 sequence: CASSLGGGGGNEQFF. CDR3 in DNA: TGTGCCAGCAGCTTAGGGGGAGGGGGGGGCAATGAGCAGTTCTTC.

This clonotype was recorded many times. This rearrangement joins TRBV2 to TRBJ1-1, with 7 bases lining up with TRBD1. Unmatched junction bases numbered 6, after V lost 4 bases and J lost 4 bases. The CDR3 sequence is 14 residues long. Per the germline V gene, CDR1 is SNHLY and CDR2 is FYNNEI. As DNA, the CDR3 is TGTGCCAGCAGTGTCAGGGGGACGGGCACTGAAGCTTTCTTT. It is translated as CASSVRGTGTEAFF. Together with reference TRBV2 and TRBJ1-1, the CDR3 gives the full variable domain: EPEVTQTPSHQVTQMGQEVILRCVPISNHLYFYWYRQILGQKVEFLVSFYNNEISEKSEIFDDQFSVERPDGSNFTLKIRSTKLEDSAMYFCASSVRGTGTEAFFGQGTRLTVV.

J is TRBJ2-1 and V is TRBV6-5; D unclear. With 0 bases removed from V and 4 bases from J, the gap between germline ends came to 10 bases. Germline CDR1 is MNHEY and CDR2 is SVGAGI. The CDR3 has 15 amino acids. Written as DNA, the CDR3 is TGTGCCAGCAGTTACTCTTTTTCGTTGTACAATGAGCAGTTCTTC. Its translation is CASSYSFSLYNEQFF.

The chain joins TRBV5-1 to TRBJ2-7; D gene unclear. Per the germline V gene, CDR1 is SGHRS and CDR2 is YFSETQ. The CDR3 totals 13 residues. Between the trimmed V and J ends, which lost 5 bases and 1 base, there was a span of 10 bases. The chain's CDR3 is CASSLLESYEQYF. The CDR3 coding sequence is TGCGCCAGCAGTTTGCTTGAGTCCTACGAGCAGTACTTC.

This clonotype was found many times. The chain couples TRBV7-9 to TRBJ2-5, with D unresolved. From germline, CDR1 is SEHNR and CDR2 FQNEAQ (reference sequence). V was trimmed by 5 bases and J by 5 bases, leaving 6 bases between them. The CDR3 spans 11 residues. The CDR3 spells CASSTPETQYF. Here the CDR3 DNA reads TGTGCCAGCAGCACCCCCGAGACCCAGTACTTC.

This clonotype was seen repeatedly, ten times or more. The V call is TRBV20-1, the J call TRBJ1-2, with a possible D match to TRBD1 (5 bases). Germline V gene sequence: CDR1 DFQATT, CDR2 SNEGSKA (reference sequence). Deletions cut 0 bases from V and 4 bases from J, with 15 bases between. The CDR3 consists of 15 residues. The CDR3 DNA is TGCAGTGCTAGAGATCCTACGGGGGGAATCTATGGCTACACCTTC. Protein product: CSARDPTGGIYGYTF.

V is TRBV20-1 and J is TRBJ2-1; no clear D gene. The V gene's germline CDR1 is DFQATT and CDR2 SNEGSKA (reference sequence). With 6 bases removed from V and 15 bases from J, the gap between germline ends came to 18 bases. This CDR3 has 11 amino acids. CDR3 region: CSASGPDLRFF. CDR3 DNA: TGCAGTGCCAGTGGACCCGACCTCCGGTTCTTC.

In this sample, this clonotype turned up many times. The chain carries TRBV27 and TRBJ1-1; D possibly corresponds to TRBD1 (6 bases). In germline, CDR1 is MNHEY, CDR2 SMNVEV (reference sequence). The CDR3 is made up of 14 amino acids. V was cut by 6 bases and J by 2 bases, with 13 bases left in between. The CDR3 DNA follows: TGTGCCAGCAGGCCAGGGGTCCCAAACACTGAAGCTTTCTTT. Its translation: CASRPGVPNTEAFF.